Listed below are T cell receptor beta chains from one sample, sequenced in a study of shared clonotypes between healthy human individuals. TCRdb keeps only in-frame clones here, not all; method: immunoSEQ multiplex PCR. The sample has about a million clones, approximately 80% seen once; the top ten hold approximately 1.5%. The specimen was memory CD4+ T cells sorted from blood. Receptors were obtained from a man in his late teens or twenties in good health. The CDR3 runs from the conserved cysteine through the conserved F or W.

v_gene: TRBV6-5
j_gene: TRBJ1-5
CDR3aa: CASSPLERGDQPQHF

v_gene: TRBV28
j_gene: TRBJ1-5
CDR3aa: CASSIWRVLSNQPQHPQHF

v_gene: TRBV9
j_gene: TRBJ2-3
CDR3aa: CASSVDYTSGLSTDTQYF

v_gene: TRBV5-3
j_gene: TRBJ2-1
CDR3aa: CARSLSAGGPRNEQFF

v_gene: TRBV30
j_gene: TRBJ1-2
CDR3aa: CAWSPGTGYGYTF

v_gene: TRBV9
j_gene: TRBJ1-2
CDR3aa: CASSVQGNYGYTF

v_gene: TRBV5-4
j_gene: TRBJ2-7
CDR3aa: CASSWGTFLYEQYF

v_gene: TRBV6-5
j_gene: TRBJ1-1
CDR3aa: CASSSRDRGRSTEAFF

v_gene: TRBV6-5
j_gene: TRBJ1-3
CDR3aa: CASSQQAGSGNTIYF

v_gene: TRBV4-3
j_gene: TRBJ2-7
CDR3aa: CASSQDSIQREQLGQYF

v_gene: TRBV11-3
j_gene: TRBJ2-5
CDR3aa: CASSTRQGANQETQYF

v_gene: TRBV7-2
j_gene: TRBJ2-7
CDR3aa: CASSLSGGGSYEQYF

v_gene: TRBV7-3
j_gene: TRBJ1-1
CDR3aa: CASSSEGNTEAFF

v_gene: TRBV28
j_gene: TRBJ1-2
CDR3aa: CASKTDPYGYTF

v_gene: TRBV5-1
j_gene: TRBJ2-7
CDR3aa: CASSNTAYEQYF

v_gene: TRBV19
j_gene: TRBJ1-2
CDR3aa: CASSITSRGHSDYGYTF

v_gene: TRBV5-1
j_gene: TRBJ2-5
CDR3aa: CASSQNTGFQETQYF

v_gene: TRBV6-5
j_gene: TRBJ2-7
CDR3aa: CASSTTGSEQYF

v_gene: TRBV6-4
j_gene: TRBJ2-2
CDR3aa: CASREGAGELFF

v_gene: TRBV4-2
j_gene: TRBJ2-3
CDR3aa: CASSRTGTSGGPDTQYF

v_gene: TRBV7-2
j_gene: TRBJ2-7
CDR3aa: CASSHNTYEQYF

v_gene: TRBV11-3
j_gene: TRBJ2-7
CDR3aa: CASSLRAGEQYF

v_gene: TRBV9
j_gene: TRBJ2-2
CDR3aa: CASSVNGGDTGELFF

v_gene: TRBV9
j_gene: TRBJ1-6
CDR3aa: CASSVQAGNSPLHF

v_gene: TRBV10-2
j_gene: TRBJ1-6
CDR3aa: CASSEPARGRDSPLHF

v_gene: TRBV10-3
j_gene: TRBJ2-1
CDR3aa: CAISEGSNGSGENNEQFF

v_gene: TRBV5-1
j_gene: TRBJ2-1
CDR3aa: CASSLGPEGVSNEQFF

v_gene: TRBV6-1
j_gene: TRBJ1-6
CDR3aa: CASRGRQENNSPLHF

v_gene: TRBV6-1
j_gene: TRBJ1-6
CDR3aa: CASSEVGQGASPLHF

v_gene: TRBV19
j_gene: TRBJ1-5
CDR3aa: CASSTVQGNSNQPQHF

v_gene: TRBV19
j_gene: TRBJ2-5
CDR3aa: CASSPGTSVETQYF

v_gene: TRBV10-3
j_gene: TRBJ2-7
CDR3aa: CAISPGTRGYEQYF

v_gene: TRBV6-7
j_gene: TRBJ2-7
CDR3aa: CASSYPIAGDSRSGQYF

v_gene: TRBV6-5
j_gene: TRBJ2-5
CDR3aa: CASSYGLAAAGETQYF

v_gene: TRBV7-9
j_gene: TRBJ2-5
CDR3aa: CASSRDSQETQYF

v_gene: TRBV7-8
j_gene: TRBJ1-1
CDR3aa: CASSLGLLLMNTEAFF

v_gene: TRBV4-1
j_gene: TRBJ2-1
CDR3aa: CASSQEGWRLAVGNEQFF

v_gene: TRBV18
j_gene: TRBJ2-5
CDR3aa: CASSPAETQYF

v_gene: TRBV2
j_gene: TRBJ2-1
CDR3aa: CASVWNSNEQFF

v_gene: TRBV6-1
j_gene: TRBJ2-4
CDR3aa: CASSGLMGSLAIQYF

v_gene: TRBV28
j_gene: TRBJ2-7
CDR3aa: CASSSPGTGDYEQYF

v_gene: TRBV27
j_gene: TRBJ1-1
CDR3aa: CASSSPLRMNTEAFF

v_gene: TRBV7-9
j_gene: TRBJ2-1
CDR3aa: CASSLATAPNEQFF

v_gene: TRBV2
j_gene: TRBJ2-3
CDR3aa: CASCLRATDTQYF

v_gene: TRBV7-9
j_gene: TRBJ1-1
CDR3aa: CASSPPTVMNTEAFF